This T cell receptor beta chain was identified in a study of blood T cell repertoires in COVID-19. The CDR3 runs to 15 residues. Germline V gene sequence: CDR1 WNHNN, CDR2 SYGVQD (reference sequence). V was clipped by 2 bases and J by 2 bases, with 11 bases between them. Sequencing was performed with immunoSEQ multiplex PCR; in TCRdb, only in-frame clones are kept and a portion is missing. The sample lists some 140,000 clones; roughly nine tenths were seen once. The TCR originated in a man over 45 with acute or convalescent COVID-19. J is TRBJ2-3 and V is TRBV10-1; D call uncertain. The sample taken for sequencing was peripheral blood. The CDR3 is CASSEGLTTTDTQYF. The CDR3 nucleotides read TGCGCCAGCAGTGAGGGGCTGACCACCACAGATACGCAGTATTTT.